Following are 28 T cell receptor beta chains from one sample sequenced in a study of spatial heterogeneity in lung cancer. TCRdb processed the 5' RACE reads anew with MiXCR; each CDR3 protein has one entry. The sample has roughly 6,000 distinct CDR3 sequences; about 17% are singletons. Noted time point: sample taken at primary tumor resection. The sequencing used normal lung tissue next to the tumor, collected at surgery. Source of these receptors: a male donor with early-stage non-small cell lung cancer.

The rearrangement uses TRBV7-6 and TRBJ1-1; a weak D match, TRBD1 (5 bases). Germline V gene lookup returns CDR1 SGHVS and CDR2 FNYEAQ. V lost 1 base to trimming and J lost 4 bases, with 13 bases between them. This CDR3 region has 15 residues. CDR3 residues: CASSLGAGPRTEAFF. As DNA, the CDR3 is TGTGCCAGCAGCTTAGGGGCGGGGCCGCGCACTGAAGCTTTCTTT. Combining the CDR3 with reference TRBV7-6 and TRBJ1-1 gives the whole variable domain GAGVSQSPRYKVTKRGQDVALRCDPISGHVSLYWYRQALGQGPEFLTYFNYEAQQDKSGLPNDRFSAERPEGSISTLTIQRTEQRDSAMYRCASSLGAGPRTEAFFGQGTRLTVV.

The gene calls are TRBV6-5 and TRBJ2-7, with 10 bases aligning to TRBD1. Losses at the gene ends were 3 bases for V and 2 bases for J; bases not matched to a gene: 4. CDR3 size: 15 residues. Germline CDR1 and CDR2: MNHEY and SVGAGI. CDR3: CASSYSTGGTYEQYF. CDR3 bases: TGTGCCAGCAGTTATTCGACAGGGGGCACCTACGAGCAGTACTTC.

This clonotype is labeled as medium-sized (0.01 to 0.1%). This chain links TRBV6-2 or TRBV6-3 with TRBJ2-7, with no clear D. Germline V lookup: CDR1 MNHEY, CDR2 SVGEGT. Between the trimmed V and J ends, which lost 0 bases and 3 bases, there was a span of 9 bases. This CDR3 region has 14 residues. The CDR3: CASSYSDFIYEQYF. The DNA for the CDR3 is TGTGCCAGCAGTTACTCAGACTTTATCTACGAGCAGTACTTC.

The V gene is TRBV25-1, the J gene TRBJ1-2; no clear D gene. This CDR3 contains 13 residues. Germline assignment: CDR1 MGHDK and CDR2 SYGVNS. V was shortened by 4 bases and J by 3 bases, with 9 bases between the two germline ends. CDR3 protein: CASSVNSDYGYTF. As DNA, the CDR3 is TGTGCCAGCAGTGTTAACAGCGACTATGGCTACACCTTC.

This clonotype is deemed medium-sized. The chain has TRBV30 and TRBJ2-7, with D perhaps matching TRBD2 (5 bases). There are 13 residues in the CDR3. V lost 8 bases and J lost 1, with 15 bases in between. CDR1 is GTSNPN and CDR2 is SVGIG in the germline V gene (reference sequence). The CDR3 region has the DNA TGTGCCCGCCGAGCGGAATTATCCTACGAGCAGTACTTC. Protein sequence: CARRAELSYEQYF.

The V gene is TRBV28, the J gene TRBJ2-5, with D possibly TRBD1 on 6 matching bases. Germline V gives CDR1 MDHEN, CDR2 SYDVKM. CDR3 length equals 15 residues. V dropped 6 bases and J dropped 2 bases, with 16 bases sitting between them. Written as DNA, the CDR3 is TGTGCCAGCAGCCCGCACAGGGAGAGGCAAGAGACCCAGTACTTC. Amino acid sequence: CASSPHRERQETQYF.

This clonotype qualifies as medium-sized. The V and J genes are TRBV18 and TRBJ1-1; D not resolved. Germline V gene sequence: CDR1 KGHSH, CDR2 LQKENI. The CDR3 spans 16 residues. Trimming stripped 4 bases from V and 5 bases from J, with 20 bases between. In DNA form, the CDR3 reads TGTGCCAGCTCACTGTTCGTACGGGGAGAAGAAACTGAAGCTTTCTTT. Protein product: CASSLFVRGEETEAFF.

The chain links TRBV7-9 to TRBJ2-1; 9 bases line up with TRBD2. This CDR3 is built from 16 residues. Germline V gene data show CDR1 as SEHNR and CDR2 as FQNEAQ (reference sequence). V dropped 5 bases and J dropped 0; count of bases not matched to a gene: 5. The CDR3 spells CASSPGTSLSYNEQFF. The CDR3 DNA is TGTGCCAGCAGCCCCGGGACTAGCCTCTCCTACAATGAGCAGTTCTTC.

This clonotype qualifies as medium-sized. As DNA, the CDR3 is TGTGCCAGCAGTTTTCAGCGGGATCAAGAGACCCAGTACTTC. Encoded protein: CASSFQRDQETQYF. V is TRBV6-6 and J is TRBJ2-5, with TRBD2 matching over 7 bases. This CDR3 is 14 amino acids long. CDR1 and CDR2 from the germline V gene are MNHNY and SVGAGI (reference sequence). The trim removed 4 bases at V and 2 bases at J, leaving 4 bases unmatched.

This clonotype appeared a few times. This chain uses TRBV7-3 with TRBJ2-1; 7 nucleotides match TRBD2. The V gene's germline CDR1 is SGHTA and CDR2 FQGTGA. The CDR3 runs to 15 residues. V shed 5 bases and J 0 bases; nucleotides not matched to a gene: 4. The CDR3 protein is CASSPGTNSYNEQFF. In DNA, the CDR3 is TGTGCCAGCAGCCCCGGGACTAACTCCTACAATGAGCAGTTCTTC.

A note on this clonotype: A much larger clone is a single base away; this may be a read error. The V gene is TRBV29-1, the J gene TRBJ2-3, with D uncertain. The CDR3 is 14 amino acids. Trimming pared 7 bases from V and 1 base from J, leaving 15 bases between. CDR1 and CDR2 (germline): SQVTM, ANQGSEA. CDR3 DNA: TGCAGCGATATCGATTACCTGGGCACAGATACGCAGTATTTT. Translation: CSDIDYLGTDTQYF.

By sample fraction, this clonotype is medium-sized. The V gene is TRBV9, the J gene TRBJ2-5, with 11 bases identical to TRBD1. This CDR3 comprises 16 residues. The germline V gene has CDR1 SGDLS and CDR2 YYNGEE. V shed 4 bases, J shed 1 base, and the junction held 6 bases outside the gene matches. CDR3 protein: CASSPRDRGSQETQYF. Written as DNA, the CDR3 is TGTGCCAGCAGCCCCCGGGACAGGGGGTCCCAAGAGACCCAGTACTTC.

This clonotype ranks as medium-sized. The V call is TRBV29-1, the J call TRBJ1-2; maybe TRBD1 (5 bases). V lost 3 bases to trimming and J lost 4 bases, with 9 bases between them. Germline-derived CDR1 and CDR2 are SQVTM and ANQGSEA. CDR3 length: 12 amino acids. The CDR3 loop reads CSVDEGSYGYTF. DNA of the CDR3: TGCAGCGTTGATGAGGGGTCCTATGGCTACACCTTC.

Only a few counts were recorded for this clonotype. The chain is built from TRBV2 and TRBJ2-2; D gene uncertain. Trimming pared 2 bases from V and 6 bases from J, leaving 10 bases between. This CDR3 spans 14 amino acids. The germline CDR1 and CDR2 sequences are SNHLY and FYNNEI. CDR3 nucleotides: TGTGCCAGCAGTGAACGAGGCCGGGCCGGGGAGCTGTTTTTT. Translated, it gives CASSERGRAGELFF.

Sample share makes this clonotype medium-sized. This chain joins TRBV11-2 and TRBJ1-1; 7 positions agree with TRBD1. Trimming took 5 bases from V and 10 from J; bases not matched to a gene: 16. Germline-derived CDR1 and CDR2 are SGHAT and FQNNGV. The CDR3 extends over 15 amino acids. CDR3 amino acids: CASSPWTGAPVGAFF. The CDR3, as DNA: TGTGCCAGCAGCCCGTGGACAGGTGCCCCCGTGGGAGCTTTCTTT.

This clonotype has a handful of counts. The chain employs TRBV13 and TRBJ2-1; TRBD2 is a possible D gene (6 bases). V lost 5 bases to trimming and J lost 6 bases, with 14 bases between them. This CDR3 has 14 amino acids. Germline CDR1 PRHDT, CDR2 FYEKMQ (reference sequence). CDR3 sequence: CASSLGGGANEQFF. CDR3 DNA: TGTGCCAGCAGCCTCGGTGGAGGGGCCAATGAGCAGTTCTTC.

The chain combines TRBV13 with TRBJ1-1; TRBD1 matches 9 bases. The junction had 2 bases not matched to a gene; V was cut back by 7 bases and J by 5 bases. CDR3 length: 12 residues. Germline V gene data show CDR1 as PRHDT and CDR2 as FYEKMQ (reference sequence). The CDR3 DNA reads TGTGCCAGCAACAGGGGGCGAACTGAAGCTTTCTTT. It yields the protein CASNRGRTEAFF.

This clonotype has only a few counts. The rearrangement uses TRBV20-1 and TRBJ2-3; TRBD2 agrees at 12 bases. Germline V gene lookup returns CDR1 DFQATT and CDR2 SNEGSKA (reference sequence). This CDR3 has 15 amino acids. Losses at the gene ends were 4 bases for V and 4 bases for J; bases not matched to a gene: 6. CDR3 region: CSAIRLAGAPDTQYF. The CDR3 region has the DNA TGCAGTGCTATAAGACTAGCGGGAGCCCCAGATACGCAGTATTTT.

The J gene is TRBJ2-3, the V gene TRBV10-3; 10 nucleotides align to TRBD2. Germline V gives CDR1 ENHRY, CDR2 SYGVKD. The CDR3 length is 17 residues. V lost 3 bases, J lost 5 bases, and 11 bases stayed unmatched. The CDR3 DNA is TGTGCCATCAGTGACAGCGGGAGGGTACTTCAGGGAGATACGCAGTATTTT. Amino acids: CAISDSGRVLQGDTQYF.

The chain links TRBV6-2 or TRBV6-3 to TRBJ1-1; D gene ambiguous. Trimming took 11 bases from V and 1 from J, leaving 11 bases between them. CDR1 is MNHEY, CDR2 SVGEGT, per germline. The CDR3 covers 12 residues. CDR3 sequence reads: CACRTANTEAFF. CDR3 sequence (DNA): TGTGCCTGCCGGACGGCGAACACTGAAGCTTTCTTT.

This clonotype is termed medium-sized. CDR3 loop: CASSSIPGLAAYEQYF. As DNA, the CDR3 is TGTGCCAGCAGCTCTATCCCGGGACTAGCGGCCTACGAGCAGTACTTC. The chain is built from TRBV5-5 and TRBJ2-7, with 11 bases identical to TRBD2. Per germline, CDR1 SGHKS and CDR2 YYEKEE (reference sequence). J lost 2 bases, V lost 3 bases, and 7 bases had no gene match. This CDR3 spans 16 amino acids.

This clonotype has just a few counts. This chain joins TRBV5-1 and TRBJ2-7; D possibly corresponds to TRBD1 (6 bases). V lost 2 bases and J lost 1, with 10 bases in between. CDR3 length equals 14 residues. Germline CDR1 is SGHRS and CDR2 is YFSETQ. The DNA for the CDR3 is TGCGCCAGCAGCTTAGGGGGAAATTCCTACGAGCAGTACTTC. Translating it yields CASSLGGNSYEQYF.

The chain joins TRBV20-1 to TRBJ2-1; 14 nucleotides agree with TRBD2. With V trimmed by 6 bases and J by 8 bases, 12 bases remained unmatched. Germline V gene data show CDR1 as DFQATT and CDR2 as SNEGSKA (reference sequence). This CDR3 comprises 16 residues. CDR3 bases: TGCAGTGCGCAGGGGACTAGCGGGAGTAATGGCGATGAGCAGTTCTTC. Translation: CSAQGTSGSNGDEQFF.

This clonotype was seen ten or more times. V gene TRBV27 combines with J gene TRBJ2-1; 10 bases line up with TRBD1. Per the germline V gene, CDR1 is MNHEY and CDR2 is SMNVEV (reference sequence). The J segment lost 6 bases and the V segment lost 5 bases, leaving 10 bases of the junction unmatched. The CDR3 length is 16 residues. CDR3 protein: CASSAETGGVVNEQFF. DNA of the CDR3: TGTGCCAGCAGTGCAGAGACAGGGGGCGTCGTCAATGAGCAGTTCTTC.

The chain carries TRBV4-3 and TRBJ1-6; no firm D call. Trimming pared 0 bases from V and 8 bases from J, leaving 5 bases between. The germline gives CDR1 LGHNA, CDR2 YSLEER. CDR3 length: 13 residues. In DNA form, the CDR3 reads TGCGCCAGCAGCCAAGATGGCTATTCACCCCTCCACTTT. This gives the protein CASSQDGYSPLHF.

This clonotype turned up a few times. This sequence joins TRBV5-1 and TRBJ2-7; perhaps TRBD2 as D (6 bases). The CDR3 is made up of 14 amino acids. Trimming took 0 bases from V and 3 from J, leaving 10 bases between them. In germline, CDR1 is SGHRS, CDR2 YFSETQ. The CDR3 is CASSLGPGDYEQYF. The CDR3 DNA reads TGCGCCAGCAGCTTGGGGCCGGGAGACTACGAGCAGTACTTC.

By share, this clonotype ranks as medium-sized (0.01 to 0.1%). V usage is TRBV9 and J usage is TRBJ2-7, with 10 bases lining up with TRBD1. V dropped 3 bases and J dropped 7; count of bases not matched to a gene: 4. The CDR3 length is 13 residues. Germline lookup yields CDR1 SGDLS and CDR2 YYNGEE. The CDR3 is CASSEGQGLEQYF. In DNA form, the CDR3 reads TGTGCCAGCAGCGAGGGACAGGGGTTGGAGCAGTACTTC.

V gene TRBV30 combines with J gene TRBJ2-3, with TRBD2 matching over 9 bases. The CDR3 loop spans 16 amino acids. Germline assignment: CDR1 GTSNPN and CDR2 SVGIG (reference sequence). The CDR3 loop is CHGRISGSSLTDTQYF. The CDR3 nucleotides read TGTCATGGAAGGATTAGCGGGAGCAGCCTTACAGATACGCAGTATTTT.